This T cell receptor beta chain was identified during a study of cytomegalovirus exposure and HLA in healthy donors. CDR1 and CDR2 (germline): MDHEN, SYDVKM. This CDR3 contains 14 residues. The V gene lost 8 bases and the J gene lost 5 bases, with 15 bases spanning the gap. PCR was performed using 60 Vbeta and 13 Jbeta primers. Clones were sequenced by immunoSEQ multiplex PCR, and TCRdb holds only the in-frame ones, with some missing. The sample yields roughly 160,000 clones, 75% to 85% seen once. The chain recombines TRBV28 with TRBJ2-2; TRBD1 might be the D (6 bases). Sequences were obtained from PBMCs. This receptor was obtained from a woman aged 45-60 years in good health and CMV-seronegative. CDR3 amino acids: CASRPGQTTGELFF. The CDR3 DNA is TGTGCCAGCCGCCCTGGACAGACAACCGGGGAGCTGTTTTTT.